Listed below are T cell receptor beta chains from one sample, sequenced in a study of blood T cell repertoires in COVID-19. Here immunoSEQ multiplex PCR was the method, and the copy in TCRdb shows in-frame clones only, minus some. The sample records about 240,000 clones, roughly four fifths being singletons. The specimen was peripheral blood. These receptors were obtained from a man aged 45-60 years with acute or convalescent COVID-19. Both conserved end residues are part of each CDR3. The order of the fields is J gene, clone size, V gene, D gene, CDR3 protein, CDR3 DNA. The D gene is left open where the match is weak. The size field is filled for only some rows; it gives once, few, many or a size class.

TRBJ2-1 | . | TRBV19 | . | CASSIAGMYNEQFF | TGTGCCAGTAGTATTGCGGGGATGTACAATGAGCAGTTCTTC
TRBJ2-1 | . | TRBV7-9 | . | CASSLHITLSAPQFF | TGTGCCAGCAGCTTACATATCACTCTAAGCGCTCCACAGTTCTTC
TRBJ1-1 | . | TRBV7-2 | . | CASSLRGSEGAEAFF | TGTGCCAGCAGCTTACGTGGTTCCGAGGGCGCTGAAGCTTTCTTT
TRBJ1-4 | . | TRBV5-6 | TRBD1 | CASSWGLTGFGEKLFF | TGTGCCAGCAGCTGGGGCTTGACAGGGTTTGGAGAAAAACTGTTTTTT
TRBJ1-2 | once | TRBV28 | TRBD1 | CASTRDRGFPTNYGYTF | TGTGCCAGCACCCGGGACAGGGGTTTCCCAACTAACTATGGCTACACCTTC
TRBJ2-7 | . | TRBV6-5 | . | CASRIGGTYSYEQYF | TGTGCCAGCAGGATTGGGGGGACGTACTCCTACGAGCAGTACTTC
TRBJ2-3 | . | TRBV12-5 | . | CASGAGNTDTQYF | TGTGCTAGTGGGGCGGGAAACACAGATACGCAGTATTTT
TRBJ2-7 | . | TRBV12-3/TRBV12-4 | TRBD1 | CASADRNSYEQYF | TGTGCCAGCGCGGACAGGAACTCCTACGAGCAGTACTTC
TRBJ2-3 | . | TRBV5-1 | . | CASRLLGTDTQYF | TGCGCCAGCAGATTACTCGGCACAGATACGCAGTATTTT
TRBJ2-5 | . | TRBV6-6 | . | CASSYRWQGGQETQYF | TGTGCCAGCAGTTACCGGTGGCAGGGCGGACAAGAGACCCAGTACTTC
TRBJ1-6 | . | TRBV15 | . | CATSREGASVYNSPLHF | TGTGCCACCAGCAGAGAGGGGGCTAGTGTCTATAATTCACCCCTCCACTTT
TRBJ1-2 | . | TRBV6-5 | . | CASHTALGALYGYTF | TGTGCCAGCCATACGGCATTGGGGGCCCTCTATGGCTACACCTTC
TRBJ2-1 | . | TRBV24-1 | TRBD2 | CATSDSGLAGGNEQFF | TGTGCCACCAGTGATTCAGGACTAGCGGGGGGTAATGAGCAGTTCTTC
TRBJ2-3 | . | TRBV9 | TRBD2 | CASSVELAGGADTQYF | TGTGCCAGCAGCGTTGAACTAGCGGGAGGGGCAGATACGCAGTATTTT
TRBJ2-7 | . | TRBV19 | . | CASSIGHEQYF | TGTGCCAGTAGTATAGGGCACGAGCAGTACTTC
TRBJ1-1 | . | TRBV5-1 | TRBD1 | CASSSGTGAINTEAFF | TGCGCCAGCAGCTCCGGGACAGGGGCAATTAACACTGAAGCTTTCTTT
TRBJ2-2 | . | TRBV18 | . | CASSPVGAGELFF | TGTGCCAGCTCACCTGTAGGGGCCGGGGAGCTGTTTTTT
TRBJ2-7 | . | TRBV5-1 | . | CASSQTRNEQYF | TGCGCCAGCAGCCAAACTAGAAACGAGCAGTACTTC
TRBJ1-1 | . | TRBV5-8 | . | CASSARVFTEAFF | TGTGCCAGCAGCGCCAGGGTTTTCACTGAAGCTTTCTTT
TRBJ2-1 | once | TRBV2 | TRBD2 | CASIKTSGGNNEQFF | TGTGCCAGCATTAAGACTAGCGGGGGAAACAATGAGCAGTTCTTC
TRBJ1-1 | . | TRBV7-6 | . | CASSPGVVSTEAFF | TGTGCCAGCAGCCCCGGGGTGGTTAGCACTGAAGCTTTCTTT
TRBJ2-2 | few | TRBV5-6 | . | CASSLSVTGELFF | TGTGCCAGCAGCTTGTCCGTCACCGGGGAGCTGTTTTTT
TRBJ2-7 | once | TRBV7-9 | TRBD1 | CASSKGQGAFEQYF | TGTGCCAGCAGCAAAGGACAGGGGGCATTCGAGCAGTACTTC
TRBJ1-6 | . | TRBV4-1 | TRBD1 | CASSRDFDRGNSPLHF | TGCGCCAGCAGCCGCGACTTCGACAGGGGGAATTCACCCCTCCACTTT
TRBJ2-3 | once | TRBV6-5 | TRBD2 | CASRYSPTSGGDTQYF | TGTGCCAGCAGATACTCCCCTACTAGCGGGGGTGATACGCAGTATTTT
TRBJ1-1 | . | TRBV6-5 | . | CASRGDSYNTEAFF | TGTGCCAGCAGGGGGGACTCCTACAACACTGAAGCTTTCTTT
TRBJ1-1 | few | TRBV6-5 | . | CASKGFGGTEAFF | TGTGCCAGCAAGGGTTTCGGGGGCACTGAAGCTTTCTTT
TRBJ1-1 | . | TRBV5-1 | TRBD1 | CASSFRGPGQNAEAFF | TGCGCCAGCAGCTTCAGGGGTCCGGGACAGAACGCTGAAGCTTTCTTT
TRBJ2-3 | . | TRBV28 | . | CASSQRQEITDTQYF | TGTGCCAGCAGTCAAAGACAGGAAATCACAGATACGCAGTATTTT
TRBJ2-3 | once | TRBV7-6 | . | CASSLSSLRTTDTQYF | TGTGCCAGCAGCTTATCCTCATTAAGGACTACAGATACGCAGTATTTT
TRBJ1-5 | . | TRBV19 | . | CASSAGGAPNQPQHF | TGTGCCAGTAGTGCTGGGGGGGCGCCCAATCAGCCCCAGCATTTT
TRBJ1-4 | . | TRBV6-5 | TRBD1 | CASSLQGGEKLFF | TGTGCCAGCAGTTTACAGGGGGGGGAAAAACTGTTTTTT
TRBJ1-5 | . | TRBV10-2 | TRBD1 | CASKPGTVNQPQHF | TGCGCCAGCAAGCCCGGGACAGTCAATCAGCCCCAGCATTTT
TRBJ1-6 | . | TRBV6-5 | . | CASSSSYNSPLHF | TGTGCCAGCAGCAGCTCCTATAATTCACCCCTCCACTTT
TRBJ1-5 | . | TRBV5-8 | . | CASSFGTQAGQPQHF | TGTGCCAGCAGCTTCGGGACGCAGGCGGGACAGCCCCAGCATTTT
TRBJ1-1 | . | TRBV28 | . | CASSPHRVANTEAFF | TGTGCCAGCAGTCCCCACAGGGTAGCGAACACTGAAGCTTTCTTT